This T cell receptor beta chain was identified in a study of blood T cell repertoires in COVID-19. Study-wide context: Samples taken during acute and convalescent COVID-19 were collected in the United States, Italy and Spain.

Authors' analysis steps: Amplified reference gene primers provided the basis for estimating nucleated cell counts. Libraries were prepared by immunoSEQ multiplex PCR; TCRdb keeps only in-frame clonotypes and omits some of them. V and J calls and clone size come straight from that table; D and trimming were deduced from the DNA. The sample comprises some 120,000 clones, around 77% of which are singletons, and 10% to 12% rests with the top ten. The sample consisted of peripheral blood. The clonotype was recovered from a human donor in a cohort sampled during active COVID-19.

CDR3 DNA sequence: TGCAGCGTTGAAGGGGCCGGGATCGGGAAGACCCAGTACTTC. This gives the protein CSVEGAGIGKTQYF. The V and J genes are TRBV29-1 and TRBJ2-5, with a possible D match to TRBD2 (5 bases). The germline V gene encodes CDR1 SQVTM and CDR2 ANQGSEA. The ends were cut back, 1 base at V and 6 bases at J, with 15 bases in the middle. The CDR3 totals 14 residues.